These 32 T cell receptor beta chains share one sample of origin, sequenced in a study of metastatic and nonmetastatic thyroid tumors. Thyroid surgery had not been preceded by any treatment in any patient. TCRdb re-called the PCR reads with MiXCR. The sample holds about 16,000 clones, 24% seen once. The sequenced material came from tumor tissue. The receptors were sampled from a male donor with papillary thyroid cancer or a benign thyroid nodule (not recorded which). Some clones in this sample may be carry-over from other donors' samples.

This clone was counted a few times. This sequence joins TRBV12-3 or TRBV12-4 and TRBJ2-5; 9 bases fit TRBD1. V shed 5 bases, J shed 5 bases, and the junction held 9 bases outside the gene matches. There are 15 residues in the CDR3. CDR3 DNA: TGTGCCAGCAGTCTCCGGCGGGGGACAGGGGAGACCCAGTACTTC. It yields the protein CASSLRRGTGETQYF.

On this clone itself: At one end the junction does not follow the germline gene, possibly because of a read error. The rearrangement uses TRBV3-1 and TRBJ2-2, with D perhaps TRBD2 (6 bases). CDR1 LGHDT and CDR2 YNNKEL come from the germline V gene (reference sequence). The CDR3 totals 17 residues. CDR3 DNA sequence: TGTGCCAGCATCGCCCAGGGTTTTAGAAGAGACACCGGGGGGCTGTTTTTT. Translation: CASIAQGFRRDTGGLFF.

For the CDR3, the DNA is TGCAGTGCTAGAGGCACTAGATATGGCTACACCTTC. Its protein is CSARGTRYGYTF. The chain uses TRBV20-1 and TRBJ1-2, with D hard to call. This CDR3 region has 12 residues. Germline CDR1 DFQATT, CDR2 SNEGSKA (reference sequence). Trimming left V 1 base short and J 5 bases short, with 8 bases between.

This clone has a handful of counts. The CDR3 loop is CASNPASGGYNEQFF. CDR3 nucleotide sequence: TGTGCCAGCAACCCTGCTAGCGGGGGGTACAATGAGCAGTTCTTC. V and J are TRBV2 and TRBJ2-1; 11 bases align to TRBD2. Germline V gene data show CDR1 as SNHLY and CDR2 as FYNNEI. The CDR3 length is 15 residues. V lost 7 bases to trimming and J lost 4 bases; unmatched junction nucleotides: 6.

The genes are TRBV7-6 and TRBJ2-3; D gene uncertain. V was shortened by 4 bases and J by 5 bases, with 22 bases between the two germline ends. CDR1 is SGHVS, CDR2 FNYEAQ, per germline. The CDR3 is made up of 17 amino acids. The CDR3, as DNA: TGTGCCAGCAGCTCCAAGGGCGCGGTAGAATTCATAGATACGCAGTATTTT. It yields the protein CASSSKGAVEFIDTQYF. Drawing the rest from reference TRBV7-6 and TRBJ2-3, the complete variable domain is GAGVSQSPRYKVTKRGQDVALRCDPISGHVSLYWYRQALGQGPEFLTYFNYEAQQDKSGLPNDRFSAERPEGSISTLTIQRTEQRDSAMYRCASSSKGAVEFIDTQYFGPGTRLTVL.

This clone was found a few times. The chain recombines TRBV27 with TRBJ2-7; D not certain. V shed 6 bases and J shed 0 bases, with 15 bases lying between them. Germline V lookup: CDR1 MNHEY, CDR2 SMNVEV (reference sequence). This CDR3 has 15 amino acids. CDR3 sequence (DNA): TGTGCCAGCAGACCCCGTTCCGCCAGCTCCTACGAGCAGTACTTC. Translated, it gives CASRPRSASSYEQYF.

The rearrangement uses TRBV11-2 and TRBJ1-4; tentatively, D is TRBD1 (5 bases). Germline CDR1 is SGHAT and CDR2 is FQNNGV. V was cut by 5 bases and J by 0 bases, with 16 bases left in between. The CDR3 is made up of 17 amino acids. Here the CDR3 DNA reads TGTGCCAGCAGCCGCAGGTCAGGGCCGGCAACTAATGAAAAACTGTTTTTT. Its translation is CASSRRSGPATNEKLFF. The whole variable domain, filled in from reference TRBV11-2 and TRBJ1-4, reads EAGVAQSPRYKIIEKRQSVAFWCNPISGHATLYWYQQILGQGPKLLIQFQNNGVVDDSQLPKDRFSAERLKGVDSTLKIQPAKLEDSAVYLCASSRRSGPATNEKLFFGSGTQLSVL.

The chain employs TRBV6-1 and TRBJ1-2; D remains ambiguous. There are 14 residues in the CDR3. CDR1 is MNHNS, CDR2 SASEGT, per germline. Trimming took 2 bases from V and 2 from J, leaving 9 bases between them. The CDR3 DNA sequence: TGTGCCAGCAGTGAATTAGGGTACAACTATGGCTACACCTTC. Translation gives CASSELGYNYGYTF.

There are many counts of this clone. This chain connects TRBV5-1 to TRBJ2-5; 7 nucleotides agree with TRBD1. The germline CDR1 and CDR2 sequences are SGHRS and YFSETQ. V lost 3 bases to trimming and J lost 1 base; unmatched junction nucleotides: 3. The CDR3 totals 14 residues. CDR3: CASSYGTAQETQYF. Written as DNA, the CDR3 is TGCGCCAGCAGCTACGGGACAGCCCAAGAGACCCAGTACTTC.

The rearrangement links TRBV7-9 to TRBJ1-2, with D possibly TRBD1 on 6 matching bases. Trimming removed 5 bases at V and 2 bases at J, with 15 bases between. This CDR3 has 15 amino acids. CDR1 is SEHNR, CDR2 FQNEAQ, per germline (reference sequence). CDR3 protein: CASSQGGEPNYGYTF. DNA for the CDR3: TGTGCCAGCAGCCAAGGGGGAGAACCCAACTATGGCTACACCTTC.

This clone was detected ten times or more. This chain connects TRBV4-2 to TRBJ2-7; 11 bases are a match to TRBD2. The CDR3 length is 18 residues. Per germline, CDR1 LGHNA and CDR2 YNFKEQ. V was clipped by 1 base and J by 3 bases; unmatched bases: 11. The CDR3 spells CASSQAQGSGRALYEQYF. CDR3 DNA: TGTGCCAGCAGCCAAGCCCAGGGTAGCGGGAGGGCCCTCTACGAGCAGTACTTC.

This clone was picked up many times. The chain joins TRBV4-1 to TRBJ2-2; no clear D. CDR3 length equals 15 residues. Trimming pared 3 bases from V and 1 base from J, leaving 9 bases between. CDR1 and CDR2 from the germline V gene are MGHRA and YSYEKL. DNA for the CDR3: TGCGCCAGCAGCCAGGGCGGATGGAACACCGGGGAGCTGTTTTTT. Amino acid sequence: CASSQGGWNTGELFF.

This clone was seen at least ten times. This chain links TRBV9 with TRBJ2-1, with D possibly being TRBD2 (5 bases). The CDR3 extends over 14 amino acids. V lost 0 bases, J lost 5 bases, and 9 bases lay in between. CDR1 and CDR2 from the germline V gene are SGDLS and YYNGEE. The CDR3 DNA sequence: TGTGCCAGCAGCGTAGGTCCCGGGGACAATGAGCAGTTCTTC. This sequence encodes CASSVGPGDNEQFF.

This clone was seen at least ten times. The V and J genes are TRBV7-9 and TRBJ2-3; D is perhaps TRBD2 (5 bases). The CDR3 totals 13 residues. Trimming cost V 5 bases and J 1 base, with 7 bases left between them. Germline CDR1 is SEHNR and CDR2 is FQNEAQ (reference sequence). The DNA of the CDR3 is TGTGCCAGCAGCCCCGGGGGCACAGATACGCAGTATTTT. This codes for CASSPGGTDTQYF.

This clone was picked up a small number of times. CDR3 in DNA: TGTGCCAGCGCGACAGGGGGCAGCACAGATACGCAGTATTTT. The encoded protein is CASATGGSTDTQYF. The chain couples TRBV6-1 to TRBJ2-3, with 10 nucleotides matching TRBD1. CDR1 is MNHNS, CDR2 SASEGT, per germline. The CDR3 is made up of 14 amino acids. The V segment lost 8 bases and the J segment 0 bases; nucleotides outside the gene matches: 2.

This clone has just a few counts. The chain couples TRBV27 to TRBJ2-7; 11 bases line up with TRBD2. Germline CDR1 is MNHEY and CDR2 is SMNVEV (reference sequence). This CDR3 has 14 residues. V shed 6 bases, J shed 7 bases, and the junction held 8 bases outside the gene matches. CDR3 nucleotide sequence: TGTGCCAGCAGCTTGGGGACTAGCGGCGTTGAGCAGTACTTC. This translates into CASSLGTSGVEQYF.

This clone was detected ten times or more. The gene calls are TRBV20-1 and TRBJ1-2, with a tentative D call TRBD1 (6 bases). Germline V lookup: CDR1 DFQATT, CDR2 SNEGSKA (reference sequence). The CDR3 extends over 14 amino acids. Trimming stripped 0 bases from V and 2 bases from J, with 10 bases between. The CDR3 bases are TGCAGTGCTAGAGATTGGGGGGGCAACTATGGCTACACCTTC. The encoded protein is CSARDWGGNYGYTF.

This clone has ten or more counts. V is TRBV20-1 and J is TRBJ1-1; no reliable D call. Trimming left V 0 bases short and J 4 bases short, with 9 bases between. This CDR3 is built from 13 residues. Germline CDR1 reads DFQATT; CDR2 reads SNEGSKA (reference sequence). The CDR3 protein is CSAREGSSTEAFF. The CDR3 bases are TGCAGTGCTAGAGAGGGCAGCAGCACTGAAGCTTTCTTT.

V is TRBV27 and J is TRBJ2-7; D could derive from TRBD1 or TRBD2 (5 bases each). The germline gives CDR1 MNHEY, CDR2 SMNVEV (reference sequence). The CDR3 has 13 amino acids. The V end was cut by 5 bases, the J end by 6 bases, with 14 bases between. The CDR3 reads CASSLGELGEQYF. The CDR3 DNA follows: TGTGCCAGCAGTCTGGGGGAATTGGGCGAGCAGTACTTC.

This clone is classed as medium-sized. This chain links TRBV11-2 with TRBJ2-1; the D is unclear. The V gene lost 6 bases and the J gene lost 8 bases, with 14 bases spanning the gap. Germline CDR1 is SGHAT and CDR2 is FQNNGV. The CDR3 has 13 residues. The CDR3 DNA reads TGTGCCAGCAGACGAACGGTTTGGTATGAGCAGTTCTTC. Amino acid sequence: CASRRTVWYEQFF.

This clone was recorded only once. An end of the junction differs from the germline gene, which may be a read error. J is TRBJ2-3 and V is TRBV16; 7 bases align to TRBD2. This CDR3 contains 17 residues. The germline gives CDR1 KGHSY, CDR2 FQNENV. Here the CDR3 reads CASIQSVLAFGTDTQYF. For the CDR3, the DNA is TGTGCCAGCATCCAATCGGTACTAGCGTTCGGCACGGATACGCAGTATTTT.

The gene calls are TRBV20-1 and TRBJ1-6, with 12 bases lining up with TRBD1. Germline loops: CDR1 DFQATT, CDR2 SNEGSKA (reference sequence). The CDR3 length is 18 residues. The junction had 12 bases not matched to a gene; V was cut back by 0 bases and J by 9 bases. The CDR3 DNA is TGCAGTGCTAGAGACGCTATGACCGGGACAGGGGGCTCTTCACCCCTCCACTTT. Protein sequence: CSARDAMTGTGGSSPLHF.

Many counts were recorded for this clone. The chain combines TRBV6-1 with TRBJ1-2; D uncertain. The V end lost 7 bases, the J end lost 0 bases, and 9 bases lay between the germline ends. The CDR3 consists of 13 residues. From germline, CDR1 is MNHNS and CDR2 SASEGT. The CDR3 sequence: CASIRHTNYGYTF. CDR3 nucleotides: TGTGCCAGCATTAGGCATACTAACTATGGCTACACCTTC.

This clone counts as large (0.1 to 1%). CDR3 amino acids: CASSYPDSANYATYEQYF. CDR3 DNA sequence: TGTGCCAGCAGTTACCCGGACAGTGCGAACTATGCTACCTACGAGCAGTACTTC. The rearrangement joins TRBV6-5 to TRBJ2-7; a weak D match, TRBD1 (6 bases). With 2 bases removed from V and 2 bases from J, the gap between germline ends came to 22 bases. Germline CDR1 is MNHEY and CDR2 is SVGAGI. This CDR3 contains 18 residues.

The CDR3 loop is CASSESTGSAVYGYTF. CDR3 sequence (DNA): TGTGCCAGCAGCGAGTCTACTGGGTCCGCCGTGTATGGCTACACCTTC. The chain joins TRBV6-1 to TRBJ1-2, with D uncertain. Trimming removed 6 bases from V and 5 bases from J, with 22 bases in between. This CDR3 contains 16 residues. Germline lookup yields CDR1 MNHNS and CDR2 SASEGT.

Ten or more counts support this clone. This may be a read error, as it is one base from a much larger clone. This likely comes from a read error, as the CDR3 has no conserved phenylalanine or tryptophan at its end. The genes are TRBV5-5 and TRBJ2-2; D gene ambiguous. The CDR3 runs to 13 residues. V was clipped by 1 base and J by 5 bases, with 6 bases between them. Germline V CDR1 and CDR2: SGHKS, YYEKEE (reference sequence). The DNA of the CDR3 is TGTGCCAGCAGCTTGTCTGGTACCGGGGAGCTGTTTTCT. It translates to CASSLSGTGELFS.

This clone was observed at least ten times. The chain employs TRBV12-3 or TRBV12-4 and TRBJ1-2; maybe TRBD1 (6 bases). The CDR3 is 14 residues long. V lost 4 bases, J lost 1 base, and 10 bases lay in between. The CDR3 DNA is TGTGCCAGCAGTTCAGGGGCCAATAACTATGGCTACACCTTC. Translated, it gives CASSSGANNYGYTF.

This clone appeared many times. The junction differs from germline at one of its ends, possibly a read error. The same CDR3 is also encoded by other DNA sequences in this sample. The chain combines TRBV2 with TRBJ2-1; 7 bases fit TRBD1. Germline V gene data show CDR1 as SNHLY and CDR2 as FYNNEI. This CDR3 region has 13 residues. CDR3 in amino acids: CASSEHRGNEQFF. CDR3 DNA sequence: TGTGCTAGCAGTGAACACAGGGGTAATGAGCAGTTCTTC.

This clone was seen at least ten times. This sequence joins TRBV20-1 and TRBJ1-5; no reliable D call. The length of the CDR3 is 12 residues. Germline CDR1 and CDR2: DFQATT and SNEGSKA (reference sequence). The DNA of the CDR3 is TGCAGCCCTCATAGCGTGGATCAGCCCCAGCATTTT. Amino acid sequence: CSPHSVDQPQHF.

The CDR3 nucleotides are TGTGCCAGCACCTTGACAACTAGCACAGATACGCAGTATTTT. Translated, it gives CASTLTTSTDTQYF. The chain links TRBV7-8 to TRBJ2-3; D gene ambiguous. The CDR3 is made up of 14 amino acids. The germline V and J ends were trimmed by 7 bases and 0 bases, with 11 bases remaining between them. Germline V gives CDR1 SGHVS, CDR2 FQNEAQ.

The chain links TRBV4-1 to TRBJ2-2, with D perhaps matching TRBD2 (5 bases). This CDR3 has 17 residues. In germline, CDR1 is MGHRA, CDR2 YSYEKL. Trimming stripped 0 bases from V and 0 bases from J, with 11 bases between. CDR3 region: CASSQDVWRSNTGELFF. DNA of the CDR3: TGCGCCAGCAGCCAAGATGTATGGAGGTCGAACACCGGGGAGCTGTTTTTT.

V usage is TRBV6-2 or TRBV6-3 and J usage is TRBJ2-2, with 8 nucleotides matching TRBD1. Germline trimming cut 4 bases from V and 4 bases from J; bases unmatched to any gene: 2. The CDR3 is 14 residues long. CDR1 and CDR2 (germline): MNHEY, SVGEGT. In DNA, the CDR3 is TGTGCCAGCAGTTGGGACAGGCTCACCGGGGAGCTGTTTTTT. It codes for CASSWDRLTGELFF.